The rows below give T cell receptor beta chains drawn from one sample of a study of cytomegalovirus exposure and HLA in healthy donors. Generated by immunoSEQ multiplex PCR, the TCRdb table keeps only in-frame clones and is missing some. The sample lists roughly 140,000 clones, 80% to 90% seen once, with roughly 4% in the top ten. Sequencing was performed on PBMCs. Source of these receptors: a woman in her forties in good health and CMV-seropositive. The CDR3 runs from the conserved cysteine through the conserved F or W. Fields, in order: CDR3 length, clone size, J gene, D gene, V gene, CDR3 protein, CDR3 DNA. A D gene is named only where the DNA matches it firmly. The size of a clone is reported for some rows only, either as once, few or many, or as a class for expanded clones.

17 . TRBJ2-7 . TRBV7-9 CASSHLGFRDTSGEQYF TGTGCCAGCAGCCATCTAGGGTTCCGGGACACCTCGGGTGAGCAGTACTTC
13 . TRBJ2-7 . TRBV27 CASSKDSTYEQYF TGTGCCAGCAGTAAGGACTCTACCTACGAGCAGTACTTC
15 . TRBJ1-4 . TRBV4-1 CASSPRQASWEKLFF TGCGCCAGCAGCCCTCGACAGGCTTCGTGGGAAAAACTGTTTTTT
13 . TRBJ2-5 TRBD2 TRBV5-1 CASMRGGVETQYF TGCGCCAGCATGCGGGGGGGCGTGGAGACCCAGTACTTC
17 once TRBJ1-1 . TRBV5-6 CASSLVGTYRDRTEAFF TGTGCCAGCAGCTTGGTGGGGACCTACAGGGATCGGACTGAAGCTTTCTTT
14 . TRBJ2-5 . TRBV1 CTSSQDPWRELVYF TGCACCAGCAGCCAAGATCCCTGGCGGGAGTTAGTGTACTTC
16 . TRBJ2-2 . TRBV18 CASSLQGHQNTGELFF TGTGCCAGCTCACTACAGGGACACCAGAACACCGGGGAGCTGTTTTTT
16 . TRBJ2-2 . TRBV4-1 CATEISAANNTGELFF TGCGCCACCGAGATTAGCGCGGCAAATAACACCGGGGAGCTGTTTTTT
13 . TRBJ2-2 TRBD2 TRBV27 CASTGTTAGELFF TGTGCCAGCACCGGGACTACGGCTGGGGAGCTGTTTTTT
14 . TRBJ2-2 . TRBV9 CASSVGTGTGELFF TGTGCCAGCAGCGTAGGCACAGGAACCGGGGAGCTGTTTTTT
15 . TRBJ2-5 TRBD2 TRBV13 CASSLETDGGETQYF TGTGCCAGCAGCTTAGAGACGGACGGGGGGGAGACCCAGTACTTC
15 . TRBJ2-7 TRBD2 TRBV2 CASSLTSGGVYEQYF TGTGCCAGCAGTCTGACTAGCGGGGGAGTCTACGAGCAGTACTTC
15 once TRBJ2-1 TRBD1 TRBV5-8 CASSLVGQGVRGQFF TGTGCCAGCAGCTTGGTGGGACAGGGGGTAAGGGGGCAGTTCTTC
17 . TRBJ2-7 . TRBV28 CASSPRGGRLRPGEQYF TGTGCCAGCAGTCCCCGCGGAGGACGACTAAGGCCAGGCGAGCAGTACTTC
16 . TRBJ2-1 TRBD1 TRBV7-3 CASSLQGARVLNEQFF TGTGCCAGCAGCTTACAGGGGGCTCGGGTTTTGAATGAGCAGTTCTTC
16 . TRBJ2-7 TRBD1 TRBV5-1 CASRETYDRGVYEQYF TGCGCCAGCAGGGAAACTTACGACAGGGGCGTCTACGAGCAGTACTTC
13 . TRBJ1-2 . TRBV6-1 CASSNLAGKGYTF TGTGCCAGCAGTAACTTGGCAGGGAAAGGCTACACCTTC
13 few TRBJ1-2 . TRBV4-3 CASSQDRGIGYTF TGCGCCAGCAGCCAAGACCGAGGGATCGGCTACACCTTC
14 few TRBJ1-1 . TRBV6-1 CASRPGHTGSEAFF TGTGCCAGCAGGCCCGGACATACGGGCTCTGAAGCTTTCTTT
15 once TRBJ1-2 . TRBV4-2 CASSQDREGAGGYTF TGTGCCAGCAGCCAAGATCGAGAAGGGGCGGGGGGCTACACCTTC
14 . TRBJ1-6 . TRBV9 CASSSDRYNSPLHF TGTGCCAGCAGCTCTGACAGATATAATTCACCCCTCCACTTT
15 few TRBJ2-4 . TRBV7-9 CASSVGSGVKNIQYF TGTGCCAGCAGCGTGGGCAGCGGAGTCAAAAACATTCAGTACTTC
15 . TRBJ2-2 TRBD1 TRBV5-1 CASSQQGFDTGELFF TGCGCCAGCAGCCAACAGGGGTTCGACACCGGGGAGCTGTTTTTT
15 . TRBJ1-3 TRBD1 TRBV28 CASENRGSSGNTIYF TGTGCCAGCGAAAACAGGGGGAGCTCTGGAAACACCATATATTTT
14 . TRBJ1-2 TRBD1 TRBV9 CASSVGAGGRGYTF TGTGCCAGCAGCGTAGGGGCAGGGGGCCGGGGCTACACCTTC
14 once TRBJ1-1 TRBD1 TRBV27 CASSLFWTGEEAFF TGTGCCAGCAGTTTATTTTGGACAGGAGAAGAAGCTTTCTTT
14 . TRBJ2-7 TRBD1 TRBV4-2 CASSQGTGNYEQYF TGTGCCAGCAGCCAAGGGACAGGGAATTACGAGCAGTACTTC
14 once TRBJ2-7 TRBD2 TRBV27 CASRQSSGSGEQYF TGTGCCAGCAGACAGTCTAGCGGGAGCGGAGAGCAGTACTTC
14 . TRBJ2-7 TRBD2 TRBV11-2 CASSLGRGDYEQYF TGTGCCAGCAGCTTAGGGCGGGGGGACTACGAGCAGTACTTC
15 . TRBJ2-7 TRBD1 TRBV5-1 CASSQTWDRVDEQYF TGCGCCAGCAGCCAGACTTGGGACAGGGTTGACGAGCAGTACTTC
14 . TRBJ2-1 . TRBV11-2 CASSLVGFYNEQFF TGTGCCAGCAGCTTAGTCGGGTTTTACAATGAGCAGTTCTTC
11 few TRBJ1-1 TRBD1 TRBV20-1 CSAHETGTAFF TGCAGTGCCCATGAGACAGGGACAGCTTTCTTT
14 . TRBJ1-2 . TRBV7-2 CASSLSGGEGGYTF TGTGCCAGCAGCTTATCTGGGGGCGAAGGAGGCTACACCTTC
14 . TRBJ1-2 TRBD1 TRBV2 CASSTDRGVGGYTF TGTGCCAGCAGTACTGACAGGGGAGTTGGTGGCTACACCTTC
14 . TRBJ2-7 . TRBV6-5 CASSRARGFDEQYF TGTGCCAGCAGTCGCGCTAGAGGTTTCGACGAGCAGTACTTC
12 . TRBJ1-1 . TRBV27 CASRDPSTGAFF TGTGCCAGCCGGGATCCCTCGACCGGCGCTTTCTTT
16 once TRBJ2-7 . TRBV9 CASSVGGGLAQTEQYF TGTGCCAGCAGCGTAGGGGGTGGGCTAGCGCAGACCGAGCAGTACTTC
13 . TRBJ2-5 . TRBV19 CASSAGTQETQYF TGTGCCAGTAGTGCCGGGACTCAAGAGACCCAGTACTTC
14 once TRBJ2-7 TRBD1 TRBV6-5 CASSKSRDSYEQYF TGTGCCAGCAGTAAAAGCCGGGACAGTTACGAGCAGTACTTC
15 . TRBJ2-5 . TRBV9 CASSVGYGQQETQYF TGTGCCAGCAGCGTCGGCTACGGACAGCAAGAGACCCAGTACTTC
16 . TRBJ1-5 . TRBV4-3 CASSQDPVYSNQPQHF TGCGCCAGCAGCCAAGATCCGGTCTATAGCAATCAGCCCCAGCATTTT
15 . TRBJ2-5 . TRBV11-2 CASSRRAGQQETQYF TGTGCCAGCAGCCGAAGGGCAGGGCAACAAGAGACCCAGTACTTC
16 few TRBJ2-7 TRBD2 TRBV19 CASSLSGGARVYEQYF TGTGCCAGTAGTCTTAGCGGGGGGGCCAGGGTCTACGAGCAGTACTTC
16 . TRBJ2-2 TRBD1 TRBV15 CATSPHGDRGDGELFF TGTGCCACCAGCCCACACGGGGACAGGGGAGACGGGGAGCTGTTTTTT
14 once TRBJ1-3 . TRBV5-4 CASSLAGSGNTIYF TGTGCCAGCAGCTTGGCGGGGTCTGGAAACACCATATATTTT
11 few TRBJ2-7 . TRBV7-3 CASSLACEQYF TGTGCCAGCAGCTTGGCATGCGAGCAGTACTTC
15 few TRBJ1-2 TRBD1 TRBV4-3 CASSQDRVVNYGYTF TGCGCCAGCAGCCAGGACAGGGTTGTCAACTATGGCTACACCTTC
16 few TRBJ2-3 TRBD1 TRBV5-4 CASSYPTGVITDTQYF TGTGCCAGCAGCTACCCGACAGGGGTTATCACAGATACGCAGTATTTT
12 . TRBJ1-4 . TRBV4-3 CASSPGREKLFF TGCGCCAGCAGCCCAGGTCGTGAAAAACTGTTTTTT
15 . TRBJ2-3 . TRBV6-1 CASSEVSGSGDTQYF TGTGCCAGCAGTGAAGTTAGCGGTTCCGGAGATACGCAGTATTTT